Presented here are 27 T cell receptor beta chains from one specimen sequenced in a study of cytotoxic CD8 clonotypes in ibrutinib-treated CLL. The table came from immunoSEQ multiplex PCR; TCRdb's copy has only in-frame clones and leaves some out. The sample records around 42,000 clones, 60% to 70% being singletons. The material sequenced was PBMCs, taken after 24 months of ibrutinib treatment. Every receptor here comes from a human donor with chronic lymphocytic leukemia.

J is TRBJ2-4 and V is TRBV15, with a weak D call TRBD1 (6 bases). This CDR3 has 17 amino acids. V was cut by 0 bases and J by 3 bases, with 15 bases left in between. Germline V CDR1 and CDR2: LNHNV, YYDKDF (reference sequence). The CDR3 sequence: CATSRDSVGQGKNIQYF. For the CDR3, the DNA is TGTGCCACCAGCAGAGATTCGGTGGGACAAGGCAAAAACATTCAGTACTTC.

This clone has more than one count but fewer than ten. V gene TRBV28 combines with J gene TRBJ2-1, with TRBD1 identical over 9 bases. Germline assignment: CDR1 MDHEN and CDR2 SYDVKM. The CDR3 is 17 amino acids. V was pared by 1 base and J by 3 bases, with 7 bases of the junction left unmatched. The CDR3 DNA is TGTGCCAGCAGTTTATTTTTATCGGGACAGGGCTACAATGAGCAGTTCTTC. Translated: CASSLFLSGQGYNEQFF.

The chain joins TRBV10-1 to TRBJ2-7; 8 bases map to TRBD2. The CDR3 extends over 17 amino acids. The junction had 16 bases not matched to a gene; V was cut back by 7 bases and J by 2 bases. Germline V lookup: CDR1 WNHNN, CDR2 SYGVQD (reference sequence). The CDR3 nucleotides are TGCGCCAGCATTGGAGCCTCGAGCGGGGGCCCCACCTACGAGCAGTACTTC. Protein product: CASIGASSGGPTYEQYF.

V usage is TRBV7-8 and J usage is TRBJ1-5; no clear D gene. V was clipped by 3 bases and J by 4 bases, with 4 bases between them. The CDR3 runs to 12 residues. Looked up from germline, CDR1 is SGHVS and CDR2 is FQNEAQ. The CDR3 protein is CASSFPNQPQHF. The CDR3 DNA sequence: TGTGCCAGCAGCTTTCCGAATCAGCCCCAGCATTTT.

The chain is built from TRBV30 and TRBJ2-1; TRBD1 aligns across 7 bases. CDR3 length equals 12 residues. The J segment lost 6 bases and the V segment lost 2 bases, leaving 1 base of the junction unmatched. Germline V CDR1 and CDR2: GTSNPN, SVGIG (reference sequence). CDR3 DNA: TGTGCCTGGAGTAGACAGGGCAATGAGCAGTTCTTC. Translation gives CAWSRQGNEQFF.

This clone was recorded only once. The gene calls are TRBV28 and TRBJ1-4; 9 bases agree with TRBD1. The CDR3 is 15 amino acids. With V trimmed by 1 base and J by 5 bases, 2 bases remained unmatched. Germline V gives CDR1 MDHEN, CDR2 SYDVKM. CDR3 DNA sequence: TGTGCCAGCAGTTTATTCGGGACAGGGAATGAAAAACTGTTTTTT. This gives the protein CASSLFGTGNEKLFF.

The V and J genes are TRBV5-1 and TRBJ1-2, with 8 bases identical to TRBD1. Per the germline V gene, CDR1 is SGHRS and CDR2 is YFSETQ. After removal of 5 bases from V and 7 bases from J, the junction contained 10 bases not matched to a gene. The CDR3 runs 14 residues. The CDR3 here is CASRSVGQGSGYTF. DNA for the CDR3: TGCGCCAGCAGATCTGTTGGACAGGGAAGTGGCTACACCTTC.

The chain has TRBV19 and TRBJ1-1; D is ambiguous. Germline CDR1 is LNHDA and CDR2 is SQIVND (reference sequence). The CDR3 length is 15 residues. V shed 7 bases and J shed 0 bases, with 15 bases lying between them. In DNA, the CDR3 is TGTGCCAGTAAGTCCGGGCGACACATGAACACTGAAGCTTTCTTT. It codes for CASKSGRHMNTEAFF.

This sequence joins TRBV30 and TRBJ2-3, with a tentative D call TRBD1 (5 bases). V lost 2 bases to trimming and J lost 1 base, with 13 bases between them. CDR1 and CDR2 from the germline V gene are GTSNPN and SVGIG (reference sequence). The CDR3 spans 15 residues. CDR3 region: CAWSKGPEGTDTQYF. CDR3 coding DNA: TGTGCCTGGAGTAAGGGGCCCGAGGGCACAGATACGCAGTATTTT.

This clone has just a few counts. The chain recombines TRBV7-9 with TRBJ1-6; 7 bases are a match to TRBD1. CDR3 length equals 17 residues. Germline lookup yields CDR1 SEHNR and CDR2 FQNEAQ (reference sequence). V lost 3 bases, J lost 7 bases, and 12 bases stayed unmatched. In nucleotides, the CDR3 is TGTGCCAGCAGCTTTCCCGCAGAGGGGGCCATGAATTCACCCCTCCACTTT. It codes for CASSFPAEGAMNSPLHF.

The V and J genes are TRBV27 and TRBJ2-7, with TRBD2 matching over 10 bases. Looked up from germline, CDR1 is MNHEY and CDR2 is SMNVEV (reference sequence). There are 13 residues in the CDR3. V lost 5 bases and J lost 3; bases outside the gene matches: 1. CDR3 loop: CASSRLAGYEQYF. The CDR3 DNA is TGTGCCAGCAGTAGACTAGCGGGCTACGAGCAGTACTTC.

This clone was observed a handful of times. CDR3: CASSLSGRAYNEQFF. CDR3 coding DNA: TGTGCCAGCAGCTTAAGCGGGAGGGCCTACAATGAGCAGTTCTTC. J is TRBJ2-1 and V is TRBV7-3, with 9 bases matching TRBD2. This CDR3 contains 15 residues. With 1 base clipped from V and 2 bases from J, the junction kept 0 bases outside the gene matches. Germline CDR1 and CDR2: SGHTA and FQGTGA. Supplemented by reference TRBV7-3 and TRBJ2-1, the full variable domain reads GAGVSQTPSNKVTEKGKYVELRCDPISGHTALYWYRQSLGQGPEFLIYFQGTGAADDSGLPNDRFFAVRPEGSVSTLKIQRTERGDSAVYLCASSLSGRAYNEQFFGPGTRLTVL.

The rearrangement joins TRBV6-4 to TRBJ2-3, with TRBD2 identical over 11 bases. The V gene end was trimmed by 4 bases and the J gene end by 6 bases; junction bases not matched to a gene: 3. CDR1 MRHNA and CDR2 SNTAGT come from the germline V gene. The CDR3 runs 14 residues. CDR3 in amino acids: CASSGLAGSDTQYF. The CDR3 nucleotides read TGTGCCAGCAGTGGACTAGCGGGGTCGGATACGCAGTATTTT.

This sequence joins TRBV29-1 and TRBJ2-1, with no clear D. CDR3 length equals 12 residues. Trimming stripped 4 bases from V and 4 bases from J, with 8 bases between. CDR1 and CDR2 from the germline V gene are SQVTM and ANQGSEA. CDR3 nucleotide sequence: TGCAGCGTTGCCCTTTCTTACAATGAGCAGTTCTTC. Translating it yields CSVALSYNEQFF.

In this sample, this clone turned up a few times. This rearrangement joins TRBV5-1 to TRBJ1-1, with 8 positions matching TRBD1. Per germline, CDR1 SGHRS and CDR2 YFSETQ. Trimming took 3 bases from V and 1 from J; bases not matched to a gene: 2. The CDR3 extends over 14 amino acids. CDR3 sequence (DNA): TGCGCCAGCAGCTGGACAGGGACGAACACTGAAGCTTTCTTT. It codes for CASSWTGTNTEAFF.

This chain's CDR3 is CASSLGLAGGRYEQYF. The CDR3 DNA reads as TGCGCCAGCAGCTTGGGACTAGCGGGAGGACGATACGAGCAGTACTTC. V gene TRBV5-1 combines with J gene TRBJ2-7; 13 bases line up with TRBD2. Germline V CDR1 and CDR2: SGHRS, YFSETQ. V gave up 0 bases and J gave up 4 bases; unmatched junction bases: 4. This CDR3 contains 16 residues.

The chain is built from TRBV7-6 and TRBJ1-6; no clear D. The CDR3 has 14 residues. Germline CDR1 and CDR2: SGHVS and FNYEAQ. Trimming shortened V by 5 bases and J by 13 bases, and 18 bases separated the two germline ends. The CDR3 protein is CASSGDSAGTPLHF. The DNA of the CDR3 is TGTGCCAGCAGCGGCGACTCGGCCGGTACGCCCCTCCACTTT.

This chain links TRBV7-2 with TRBJ1-2, with TRBD1 identical over 8 bases. The CDR3 is made up of 14 amino acids. Germline lookup yields CDR1 SGHTA and CDR2 FQGNSA. J gave up 2 bases and V 1 base, and 0 bases lay outside the gene matches. As DNA, the CDR3 is TGTGCCAGCAGCTTAGGACAGGGGAACTATGGCTACACCTTC. It codes for CASSLGQGNYGYTF. The complete variable domain, with remaining parts taken from reference TRBV7-2 and TRBJ1-2, reads GAGVSQSPSNKVTEKGKDVELRCDPISGHTALYWYRQSLGQGLEFLIYFQGNSAPDKSGLPSDRFSAERTGGSVSTLTIQRTQQEDSAVYLCASSLGQGNYGYTFGSGTRLTVV.

V usage is TRBV6-4 and J usage is TRBJ2-2, with TRBD1 identical over 7 bases. CDR1 MRHNA and CDR2 SNTAGT come from the germline V gene. This CDR3 is built from 14 residues. V shed 5 bases, J shed 7 bases, and the junction held 7 bases outside the gene matches. This CDR3 reads CASSSGTVGGELFF. CDR3 nucleotide sequence: TGTGCCAGCAGTTCCGGGACAGTAGGCGGGGAGCTGTTTTTT.

V and J are TRBV7-9 and TRBJ2-1; no firm D call. Germline V gene data show CDR1 as SEHNR and CDR2 as FQNEAQ (reference sequence). There are 18 residues in the CDR3. V lost 5 bases and J 3 bases, leaving 23 bases between the germline ends. CDR3 sequence: CASSARKSATVVYNEQFF. The CDR3 nucleotides are TGTGCCAGCAGCGCAAGAAAGTCCGCGACTGTCGTCTACAATGAGCAGTTCTTC. The entire variable domain, with the rest obtained from reference TRBV7-9 and TRBJ2-1, is as follows: DTGVSQNPRHKITKRGQNVTFRCDPISEHNRLYWYRQTLGQGPEFLTYFQNEAQLEKSRLLSDRFSAERPKGSFSTLEIQRTEQGDSAMYLCASSARKSATVVYNEQFFGPGTRLTVL.

CDR3 in amino acids: CASSSTGIGEKLFF. The CDR3 DNA reads as TGTGCCAGCAGCTCGACAGGAATCGGTGAAAAACTGTTTTTT. The chain combines TRBV7-6 with TRBJ1-4; D is perhaps TRBD1 (6 bases). From germline, CDR1 is SGHVS and CDR2 FNYEAQ. The CDR3 consists of 14 residues. Trimming took off 4 bases at V and 7 bases at J, with 13 bases between the two ends.

The chain recombines TRBV27 with TRBJ2-5; 12 bases line up with TRBD2. The CDR3 covers 16 residues. Germline loops: CDR1 MNHEY, CDR2 SMNVEV (reference sequence). J lost 5 bases, V lost 7 bases, and 11 bases had no gene match. The CDR3 sequence is CASKILAGGPFETQYF. The CDR3 coding sequence is TGTGCCAGCAAGATTCTAGCGGGAGGGCCTTTCGAGACCCAGTACTTC.

The chain is built from TRBV10-3 and TRBJ1-3; 8 bases agree with TRBD1. The V segment lost 3 bases and the J segment 4 bases; nucleotides outside the gene matches: 5. The CDR3 runs 15 residues. Per germline, CDR1 ENHRY and CDR2 SYGVKD. The CDR3 loop reads CAISDRTGSGNTIYF. As DNA, the CDR3 is TGTGCCATCAGTGACCGGACAGGGTCCGGAAACACCATATATTTT.

The chain uses TRBV6-6 and TRBJ1-5; TRBD1 matches at 7 bases. CDR3 length equals 12 residues. V shed 4 bases and J 6 bases; nucleotides not matched to a gene: 0. CDR1 is MNHNY, CDR2 SVGAGI, per germline (reference sequence). The CDR3 DNA sequence: TGTGCCAGCAGTTGGACAGGTCAGCCCCAGCATTTT. It translates to CASSWTGQPQHF.

The chain combines TRBV7-9 with TRBJ1-2; D gene unclear. The CDR3 has 17 amino acids. V lost 0 bases, J lost 0 bases, and 14 bases lay in between. CDR1 is SEHNR, CDR2 FQNEAQ, per germline (reference sequence). The CDR3 coding sequence is TGTGCCAGCAGCTTAGCCTTGGGGAGGCGTACTAACTATGGCTACACCTTC. Its protein product is CASSLALGRRTNYGYTF.

In this sample, this clone turned up many times. The chain uses TRBV4-1 and TRBJ1-1; D may be TRBD1 (6 bases). Germline assignment: CDR1 MGHRA and CDR2 YSYEKL. Trimming took off 0 bases at V and 0 bases at J, with 20 bases between the two ends. The CDR3 runs 19 residues. This CDR3 is CASSQESPVGAGLNTEAFF. In nucleotides, the CDR3 is TGCGCCAGCAGCCAAGAATCCCCCGTGGGGGCAGGGCTGAACACTGAAGCTTTCTTT.

This rearrangement joins TRBV6-1 to TRBJ1-1, with D hard to call. Germline CDR1 is MNHNS and CDR2 is SASEGT. The CDR3 runs to 13 residues. Trimming removed 0 bases from V and 1 base from J, with 3 bases in between. This chain's CDR3 is CASSEAWNTEAFF. In DNA, the CDR3 is TGTGCCAGCAGTGAAGCTTGGAACACTGAAGCTTTCTTT.